This TCR beta chain was documented in a study of regulatory T cells in long-lasting Graves disease. This clonotype has at least ten counts. Time point noted: newly diagnosed GD, antithyroid drugs for less than 3 months. The TCR library was made from RNA extracted from PBMCs. Construction of the TCR beta libraries employed iRepertoire HTBI primers in conjunction with Arm-PCR of CDR3 regions. TCRdb re-called the multiplex PCR reads through MiXCR, storing one row per CDR3 protein. This sample carries 300,000 to 400,000 distinct CDR3 sequences, over 15% of them seen once, and the ten largest clones take about 27%. The CDR3 is made up of 14 amino acids. In germline, CDR1 is KGHSH, CDR2 LQKENI. V dropped 5 bases and J dropped 3; count of bases not matched to a gene: 6. Another study also made use of these data, one on T cells in Graves' hyperthyroidism and ophthalmopathy.

V is TRBV18 and J is TRBJ2-7, with 8 bases identical to TRBD1. Sequencing was performed on peripheral blood mononuclear cells (PBMCs), taken at new diagnosis, from a patient treated with antithyroid drugs. This clonotype originated in a middle-aged man with Graves disease. CDR3 loop: CASSANRGDYEQYF. DNA of the CDR3: TGTGCCAGCTCAGCAAACAGGGGGGACTACGAGCAGTACTTC.